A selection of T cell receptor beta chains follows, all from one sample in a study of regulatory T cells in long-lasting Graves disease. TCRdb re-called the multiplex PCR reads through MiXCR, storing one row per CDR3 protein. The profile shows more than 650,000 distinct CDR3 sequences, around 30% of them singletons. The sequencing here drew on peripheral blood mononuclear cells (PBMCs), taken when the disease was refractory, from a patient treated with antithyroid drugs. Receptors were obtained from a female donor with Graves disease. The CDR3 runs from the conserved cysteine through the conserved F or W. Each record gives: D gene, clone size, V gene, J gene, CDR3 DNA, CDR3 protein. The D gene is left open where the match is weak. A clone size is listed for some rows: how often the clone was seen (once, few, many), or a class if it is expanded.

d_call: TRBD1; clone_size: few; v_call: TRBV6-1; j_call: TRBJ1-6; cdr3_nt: TGTGCCAGCAGTGAAGATTGGACAGGGGGCCGAATACCCCTCCACTTT; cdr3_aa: CASSEDWTGGRIPLHF
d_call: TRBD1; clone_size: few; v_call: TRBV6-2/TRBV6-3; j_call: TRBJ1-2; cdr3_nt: TGTGCCAGCAGTTATCCGGGACAGGCGGCCTATGGCTACACCTTC; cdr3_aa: CASSYPGQAAYGYTF
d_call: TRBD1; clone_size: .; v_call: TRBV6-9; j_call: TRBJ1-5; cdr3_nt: TGTGCCAGCTCCCCGACAGGGGGCGGACAAAACAATCAGCCCCAGCATTTT; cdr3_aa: CASSPTGGGQNNQPQHF
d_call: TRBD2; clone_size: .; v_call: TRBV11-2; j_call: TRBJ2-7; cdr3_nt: TGTGCCAGCAGCCCGAGGGACTACCCGTACTTC; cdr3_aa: CASSPRDYPYF
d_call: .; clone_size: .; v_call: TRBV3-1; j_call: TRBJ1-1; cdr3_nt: TGTGCCAGCAGCCAACTTTTATCTCGGGGAATGAACACTGAAGCTTTCTTT; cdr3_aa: CASSQLLSRGMNTEAFF
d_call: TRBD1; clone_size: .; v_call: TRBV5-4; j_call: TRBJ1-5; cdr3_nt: TGTGCCAGCAGCTTTGGGGAGGGGGCGAATCAGCCCCAGCATTTT; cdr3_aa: CASSFGEGANQPQHF
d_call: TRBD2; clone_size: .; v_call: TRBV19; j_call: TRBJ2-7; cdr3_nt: TGTGCCAGTAGTACCCAGACTAGCGGGAAGTCCTACGAGCAGTACTTC; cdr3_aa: CASSTQTSGKSYEQYF
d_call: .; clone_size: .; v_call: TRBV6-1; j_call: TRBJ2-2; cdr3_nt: TGTGCCAGCAGTGGGGGGATAACGCGCACCGGGGAGCTGTTTTTT; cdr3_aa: CASSGGITRTGELFF
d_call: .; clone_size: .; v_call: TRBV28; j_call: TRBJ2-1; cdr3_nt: TGTGCCAGCAGTGGATCGAGGACCCTCAGAGCAGAGCAGTTCTTC; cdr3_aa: CASSGSRTLRAEQFF
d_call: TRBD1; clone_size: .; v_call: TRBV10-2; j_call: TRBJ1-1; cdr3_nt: TGCGCCAGCGGGGAGGACAGGGGCTATGAAGCTTTCTTT; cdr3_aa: CASGEDRGYEAFF
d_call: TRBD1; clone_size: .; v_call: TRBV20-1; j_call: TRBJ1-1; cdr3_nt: TGCAGTGCACCTACGGATGGGACAGGCACCGAGGGGTCCACTGAAGCTTTCTTT; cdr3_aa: CSAPTDGTGTEGSTEAFF
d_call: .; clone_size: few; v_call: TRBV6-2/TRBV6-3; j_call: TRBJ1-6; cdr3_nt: TGTGCCAGCAGTAAGGACAAGGCTAATTCACCCCTCCACTTT; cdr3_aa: CASSKDKANSPLHF
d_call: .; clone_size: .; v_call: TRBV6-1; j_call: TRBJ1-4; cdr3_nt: TGTGCCAGCATCAACGGGGGGGCGGGTGAAAAACTGTTTTTT; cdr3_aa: CASINGGAGEKLFF
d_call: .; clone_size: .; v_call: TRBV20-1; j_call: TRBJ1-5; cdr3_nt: TGCAGTGCCCAGATCGCGGGGGTTAGCAATCAGCCCCAGCATTTT; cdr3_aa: CSAQIAGVSNQPQHF
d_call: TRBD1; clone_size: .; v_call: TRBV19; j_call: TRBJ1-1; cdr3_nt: TGTGCCAGTAGGTCTATCGGGTACTGGGGACAGGGGGACACTGAAGCTTTCTTT; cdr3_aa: CASRSIGYWGQGDTEAFF
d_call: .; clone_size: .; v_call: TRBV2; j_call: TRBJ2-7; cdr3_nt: TGTGCCAGCAGCAAAACTGGGACTGGTCCCTACGAGCAGTACTTC; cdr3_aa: CASSKTGTGPYEQYF
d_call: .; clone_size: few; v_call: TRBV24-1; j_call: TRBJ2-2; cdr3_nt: TGTGCCACCAGTGACCCGGAGGGGGCCAAGGACACCGGGGAGCTGTTTTTT; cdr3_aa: CATSDPEGAKDTGELFF
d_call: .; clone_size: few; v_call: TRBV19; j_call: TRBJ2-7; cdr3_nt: TGTGCCACCCGGGTAGGGCCCTCCTACGAGCAGTACTTC; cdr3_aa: CATRVGPSYEQYF
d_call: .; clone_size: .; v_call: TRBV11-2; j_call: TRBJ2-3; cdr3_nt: TGTGCCAGCAGCTTCGGCCCCCGCACAGATACGCAGTATTTT; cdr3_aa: CASSFGPRTDTQYF
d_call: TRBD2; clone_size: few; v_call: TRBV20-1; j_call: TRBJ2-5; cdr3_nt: TGCAGTGCCCAGGGACTAGCGGGAGGTGAAGAGACCCAGTACTTC; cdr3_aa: CSAQGLAGGEETQYF
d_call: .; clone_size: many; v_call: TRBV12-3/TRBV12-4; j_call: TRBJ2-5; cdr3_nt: TGTGCCAGCAGTTTAGAGGTTTCAGCGCGGTCGGAGACCCAGTACTTC; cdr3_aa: CASSLEVSARSETQYF
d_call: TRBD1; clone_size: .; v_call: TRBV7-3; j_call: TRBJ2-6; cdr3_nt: TGTGCCAGCAGCCAAGACCGGACAGGTCGAGGACTCTCTGGGGCCAACGTCCTGACTTTC; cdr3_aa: CASSQDRTGRGLSGANVLTF
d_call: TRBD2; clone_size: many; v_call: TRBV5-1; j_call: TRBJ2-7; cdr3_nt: TGCGCCAGCAGCTTGGCTCTAGCGGCCGACGAGCAGTACTTC; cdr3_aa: CASSLALAADEQYF
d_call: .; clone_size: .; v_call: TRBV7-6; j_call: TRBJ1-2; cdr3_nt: TGTGCCAGCAGCCGCCTTGACAGGCCTAATGGCTACACCTTC; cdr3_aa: CASSRLDRPNGYTF
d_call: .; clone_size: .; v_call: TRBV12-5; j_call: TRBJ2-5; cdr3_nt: TGTGCTAGTGGTTTGGGGGAACAAGAGACCCAGTACTTC; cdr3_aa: CASGLGEQETQYF
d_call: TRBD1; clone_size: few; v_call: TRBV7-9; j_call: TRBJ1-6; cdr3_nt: TGTGCCAGCAGTACCGGGACAGGGGGCCTATACCGTTCACCCCTCCACTTT; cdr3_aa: CASSTGTGGLYRSPLHF